The 26 T cell receptor beta chains below come from one sample, sequenced in a study of blood T cell repertoires in COVID-19. Produced via immunoSEQ multiplex PCR; TCRdb's table is partial and in-frame only. The table lists 330,000 or so clones, approximately 89% of them singletons. The sequenced sample consisted of peripheral blood. These receptors all come from a woman aged 60-70 years with COVID-19, enrolled during active disease.

The chain uses TRBV18 and TRBJ1-3, with a tentative D call TRBD1 (6 bases). Looked up from germline, CDR1 is KGHSH and CDR2 is LQKENI. Trimming pared 6 bases from V and 4 bases from J, leaving 13 bases between. This CDR3 is 14 amino acids long. CDR3 coding DNA: TGTGCCAGCTCTACAGGGTCTACAGGAAACACCATATATTTT. This codes for CASSTGSTGNTIYF.

The J gene is TRBJ2-7, the V gene TRBV5-1; D is possibly TRBD1 (6 bases). This CDR3 region has 15 residues. V gave up 4 bases and J gave up 2 bases, with 16 bases separating them. Per germline, CDR1 SGHRS and CDR2 YFSETQ. The CDR3 nucleotides read TGCGCCAGCAGCCCCGGTCGGTCAGGGGCCTACGAGCAGTACTTC. Its translation: CASSPGRSGAYEQYF.

This sequence joins TRBV29-1 and TRBJ1-2; 7 bases match TRBD1. The trim removed 5 bases at V and 13 bases at J, leaving 7 bases unmatched. CDR1 and CDR2 from the germline V gene are SQVTM and ANQGSEA. The CDR3 consists of 10 residues. The CDR3 sequence is CSVQLGGLTF. For the CDR3, the DNA is TGCAGCGTTCAGTTAGGGGGCCTCACCTTC.

A few counts support this clone. The rearrangement uses TRBV4-2 and TRBJ2-5, with 10 bases that match TRBD2. Germline CDR1 is LGHNA and CDR2 is YNFKEQ. V dropped 4 bases and J dropped 1; count of bases not matched to a gene: 3. The CDR3 contains 15 residues. The CDR3 bases are TGTGCCAGCAGCCCCCGGACTAGCGGCCAAGAGACCCAGTACTTC. Residues: CASSPRTSGQETQYF.

The chain couples TRBV27 to TRBJ2-2, with D perhaps TRBD1 (6 bases). The CDR3 is 16 residues long. Germline CDR1 and CDR2: MNHEY and SMNVEV (reference sequence). The ends were cut back, 3 bases at V and 0 bases at J, with 11 bases in the middle. CDR3 sequence: CASSLTGLTNTGELFF. CDR3 DNA: TGTGCCAGCAGTTTGACAGGTCTAACGAACACCGGGGAGCTGTTTTTT.

This clone was picked up one time. The rearrangement uses TRBV2 and TRBJ1-2; no clear D. There are 14 residues in the CDR3. CDR1 is SNHLY, CDR2 FYNNEI, per germline. V was shortened by 1 base and J by 8 bases, with 14 bases between the two germline ends. The CDR3 bases are TGTGCCAGCAGTGAAGGGAGACCGATATTCGGCTACACCTTC. Its protein product is CASSEGRPIFGYTF.

The chain combines TRBV5-1 with TRBJ1-4; 9 bases fit TRBD1. After removal of 0 bases from V and 8 bases from J, the junction contained 8 bases not matched to a gene. Germline lookup yields CDR1 SGHRS and CDR2 YFSETQ. The CDR3 is made up of 16 amino acids. CDR3 sequence (DNA): TGCGCCAGCAGCTTGGAGGGACAGGGCGGGAACGAAAAACTGTTTTTT. Translation gives CASSLEGQGGNEKLFF. The full variable domain, completed using reference TRBV5-1 and TRBJ1-4, is KAGVTQTPRYLIKTRGQQVTLSCSPISGHRSVSWYQQTPGQGLQFLFEYFSETQRNKGNFPGRFSGRQFSNSRSEMNVSTLELGDSALYLCASSLEGQGGNEKLFFGSGTQLSVL.

CDR3 sequence reads: CASSLVVAHTGELFF. As DNA, the CDR3 is TGCGCCAGCAGCTTGGTAGTAGCCCACACCGGGGAGCTGTTTTTT. V is TRBV5-1 and J is TRBJ2-2; no definite D call. This CDR3 comprises 15 residues. Germline V CDR1 and CDR2: SGHRS, YFSETQ. V lost 0 bases and J 3 bases, leaving 9 bases between the germline ends.

This clone was detected once. The chain employs TRBV3-1 (or the pseudogene TRBV3-2) and TRBJ1-5; D is ambiguous. The CDR3 is made up of 14 amino acids. V was shortened by 9 bases and J by 1 base, with 13 bases between the two germline ends. Germline CDR1 reads LGHDT; CDR2 reads YNNKEL (reference sequence). CDR3 nucleotide sequence: TGTGCCAGTGGTGGGCCAACGAGCAATCAGCCCCAGCATTTT. It codes for CASGGPTSNQPQHF.

Turning to this clone: The sample has other DNA sequences that encode this CDR3 too. The gene calls are TRBV2 and TRBJ1-5; tentative D call: TRBD1 (5 bases). The CDR3 runs 14 residues. V was trimmed by 4 bases and J by 2 bases, leaving 9 bases between them. Germline CDR1 is SNHLY and CDR2 is FYNNEI. CDR3 sequence reads: CASSGGGGNQPQHF. For the CDR3, the DNA is TGTGCCAGCAGTGGGGGGGGAGGCAATCAGCCCCAGCATTTT.

The chain carries TRBV7-6 and TRBJ2-1; D is possibly TRBD1 (6 bases). Germline V gives CDR1 SGHVS, CDR2 FNYEAQ. The V gene lost 4 bases and the J gene lost 4 bases, with 17 bases spanning the gap. CDR3 size: 16 residues. CDR3 region: CASSSLPTRGYNEQFF. DNA of the CDR3: TGTGCCAGCAGCTCCCTCCCAACTAGGGGGTACAATGAGCAGTTCTTC.

The chain carries TRBV18 and TRBJ2-1, with 8 bases that match TRBD2. The CDR3 runs 14 residues. V lost 3 bases and J lost 8; bases outside the gene matches: 6. Germline V gene lookup returns CDR1 KGHSH and CDR2 LQKENI. This CDR3 is CASSPVGGAHEQFF. Written as DNA, the CDR3 is TGTGCCAGCTCACCTGTCGGGGGGGCTCATGAGCAGTTCTTC.

V gene TRBV3-1 (or the pseudogene TRBV3-2) combines with J gene TRBJ1-4; 11 bases line up with TRBD1. V lost 2 bases and J lost 7; bases outside the gene matches: 3. This CDR3 is built from 15 residues. The V gene's germline CDR1 is LGHDT and CDR2 YNNKEL (reference sequence). The CDR3 DNA sequence: TGTGCCAGCAGCCAACCCGGGACAGGGGGTGAAAAACTGTTTTTT. Its translation: CASSQPGTGGEKLFF.

V gene TRBV28 combines with J gene TRBJ1-3; D remains ambiguous. Germline values: CDR1 MDHEN, CDR2 SYDVKM. The CDR3 has 16 residues. Trimming removed 4 bases at V and 0 bases at J, with 13 bases between. The CDR3 DNA sequence: TGTGCCAGCAGTTCCCCCGCCCCCAGCTCTGGAAACACCATATATTTT. Encoded protein: CASSSPAPSSGNTIYF. Full variable domain (outside the CDR3, taken from reference TRBV28 and TRBJ1-3): DVKVTQSSRYLVKRTGEKVFLECVQDMDHENMFWYRQDPGLGLRLIYFSYDVKMKEKGDIPEGYSVSREKKERFSLILESASTNQTSMYLCASSSPAPSSGNTIYFGEGSWLTVV.

The chain uses TRBV6-6 and TRBJ1-4, with 7 bases that match TRBD1. The CDR3 is 16 residues long. Germline V gene data show CDR1 as MNHNY and CDR2 as SVGAGI (reference sequence). V trimming: 6 bases; J trimming: 7 bases; junction bases outside the gene matches: 14. CDR3 amino acids: CASRPRLQGTVEKLFF. As DNA, the CDR3 is TGTGCCAGCAGGCCACGCTTACAGGGGACGGTTGAAAAACTGTTTTTT.

CDR3 DNA sequence: TGTGCCAGTAGTATGCGGGGGCTGAACACCGGGGAGCTGTTTTTT. Its protein is CASSMRGLNTGELFF. The chain carries TRBV19 and TRBJ2-2; a possible D gene is TRBD2 (7 bases). Looked up from germline, CDR1 is LNHDA and CDR2 is SQIVND (reference sequence). The CDR3 consists of 15 residues. Trimming shortened V by 3 bases and J by 1 base, and 9 bases separated the two germline ends. Variable domain in full (rest from reference TRBV19 and TRBJ2-2): DGGITQSPKYLFRKEGQNVTLSCEQNLNHDAMYWYRQDPGQGLRLIYYSQIVNDFQKGDIAEGYSVSREKKESFPLTVTSAQKNPTAFYLCASSMRGLNTGELFFGEGSRLTVL.

The chain links TRBV12-3 or TRBV12-4 to TRBJ2-7; perhaps TRBD1 as D (6 bases). This CDR3 has 13 amino acids. With 2 bases removed from V and 4 bases from J, the gap between germline ends came to 9 bases. The DNA for the CDR3 is TGTGCCAGCAGTTTACCAGGGGCGTACGAGCAGTACTTC. Protein product: CASSLPGAYEQYF.

This clone occurred once. This sequence joins TRBV7-3 and TRBJ2-3, with D possibly being TRBD2 (6 bases). Trimming removed 4 bases from V and 2 bases from J, with 10 bases in between. Per the germline V gene, CDR1 is SGHTA and CDR2 is FQGTGA. There are 14 residues in the CDR3. The CDR3, as DNA: TGTGCCAGCAGCTCGGGACTCGTCACAGATACGCAGTATTTT. Amino acid sequence: CASSSGLVTDTQYF.

The chain joins TRBV18 to TRBJ1-2; possible D gene TRBD1, 5 bases. CDR1 and CDR2 from the germline V gene are KGHSH and LQKENI. This CDR3 region has 15 residues. Trimming shortened V by 3 bases and J by 4 bases, and 15 bases separated the two germline ends. The CDR3 reads CASSPEFQGTYGYTF. Written as DNA, the CDR3 is TGTGCCAGCTCACCCGAATTTCAGGGAACCTATGGCTACACCTTC.

This clone appeared once. The chain joins TRBV19 to TRBJ2-1; 12 bases are a match to TRBD2. Germline CDR1 LNHDA, CDR2 SQIVND (reference sequence). V lost 6 bases to trimming and J lost 5 bases; unmatched junction nucleotides: 2. The CDR3 is 14 amino acids. The CDR3 spells CASRRLAGDNEQFF. The DNA for the CDR3 is TGTGCCAGTAGGAGACTAGCGGGGGACAATGAGCAGTTCTTC.

This clone was observed a single time. This chain uses TRBV18 with TRBJ1-1; D is unclear. The CDR3 runs to 14 residues. V gave up 2 bases and J gave up 3 bases, with 10 bases separating them. Germline assignment: CDR1 KGHSH and CDR2 LQKENI. In DNA form, the CDR3 reads TGTGCCAGCTCACCAATCACGGCGGACACTGAAGCTTTCTTT. This codes for CASSPITADTEAFF.

The chain links TRBV18 to TRBJ1-1; D unresolved. CDR1 KGHSH and CDR2 LQKENI come from the germline V gene. This CDR3 has 15 residues. V lost 2 bases to trimming and J lost 0 bases, with 10 bases between them. CDR3 protein: CASSPGRDMNTEAFF. In nucleotides, the CDR3 is TGTGCCAGCTCACCAGGGCGAGATATGAACACTGAAGCTTTCTTT.

The chain uses TRBV20-1 and TRBJ1-1, with 8 positions matching TRBD1. V lost 3 bases, J lost 4 bases, and 7 bases stayed unmatched. Germline lookup yields CDR1 DFQATT and CDR2 SNEGSKA (reference sequence). The CDR3 spans 14 residues. CDR3 nucleotides: TGCAGTGCTAGTAGCACAGGGGGTAGCACTGAAGCTTTCTTT. It is translated as CSASSTGGSTEAFF.

This rearrangement joins TRBV5-8 to TRBJ2-1, with 9 bases lining up with TRBD1. The V and J ends lost 4 bases and 5 bases, in that order; junction bases with no gene match: 10. This CDR3 region has 16 residues. Germline V gene data show CDR1 as SGHTS and CDR2 as YDEGEE. The CDR3 DNA follows: TGTGCCAGCAGCGGACCGACAGGGGGACAGGACAATGAGCAGTTCTTC. Its translation is CASSGPTGGQDNEQFF.

The gene calls are TRBV7-9 and TRBJ2-1; the D is unclear. Germline V gene sequence: CDR1 SEHNR, CDR2 FQNEAQ (reference sequence). The CDR3 sequence is 18 residues long. V lost 5 bases to trimming and J lost 0 bases, with 20 bases between them. DNA for the CDR3: TGTGCCAGCAGCAACTCCCCCTTGCAACCTACCTCCTACAATGAGCAGTTCTTC. This encodes CASSNSPLQPTSYNEQFF.

This chain joins TRBV6-6 and TRBJ1-1; D remains unclear. Per germline, CDR1 MNHNY and CDR2 SVGAGI (reference sequence). Between the trimmed V and J ends, which lost 3 bases and 3 bases, there was a span of 8 bases. The CDR3 is 13 amino acids. The CDR3 spells CASSYAGYTEAFF. The CDR3 region has the DNA TGTGCCAGCAGTTATGCCGGGTACACTGAAGCTTTCTTT.